This T cell receptor (beta chain) was captured in a study of blood T cell repertoires in COVID-19. Looking at the study overall: Donors in the United States, Italy and Spain gave samples during acute or convalescent COVID-19.

TCRdb keeps only in-frame clones here, not all; method: immunoSEQ multiplex PCR. The sample consists of some 100,000 clones, more than 85% of them appearing once. The CDR3 spans 16 residues. Germline CDR1 is SGHKS and CDR2 is YYEKEE (reference sequence). The ends lost 3 bases at V and 4 bases at J; junction bases unmatched: 3. The sample comprised peripheral blood. The chain uses TRBV5-5 and TRBJ1-6, with TRBD1 matching 11 bases. The clonotype was recovered from a man between 25 and 39 years old in a cohort sampled during active COVID-19. The CDR3 here is CASSYRDRGYNSPLHF. As DNA, the CDR3 is TGTGCCAGCAGCTACCGGGACAGGGGGTATAATTCACCCCTCCACTTT.